This T cell receptor beta chain emerged from a study of cytomegalovirus exposure and HLA in healthy donors. Both 60 Vbeta primers and 13 Jbeta primers went into the PCR. This table comes from immunoSEQ multiplex PCR, and its TCRdb copy is limited to in-frame clones, with some not included. The data show some 150,000 clones, around 79% seen once. Study-wide points: Later on, analysis showed that most CMV-associated TCR beta chains appeared to be HLA-restricted.

To note about this clone: The antigen remains unidentified.

From germline, CDR1 is SEHNR and CDR2 FQNEAQ (reference sequence). V lost 4 bases to trimming and J lost 1 base, with 10 bases between them. The CDR3 consists of 14 residues. The V call is TRBV7-9, the J call TRBJ2-5; possible D gene TRBD1, 6 bases. Material for sequencing was PBMCs. The receptor comes from a woman aged 40 to 50 in good health and CMV-seropositive. CDR3 region: CASSSGQIQETQYF. The CDR3 DNA sequence: TGTGCCAGCAGCTCCGGACAGATCCAAGAGACCCAGTACTTC. Variable domain in full (rest from reference TRBV7-9 and TRBJ2-5): DTGVSQNPRHKITKRGQNVTFRCDPISEHNRLYWYRQTLGQGPEFLTYFQNEAQLEKSRLLSDRFSAERPKGSFSTLEIQRTEQGDSAMYLCASSSGQIQETQYFGPGTRLLVL.